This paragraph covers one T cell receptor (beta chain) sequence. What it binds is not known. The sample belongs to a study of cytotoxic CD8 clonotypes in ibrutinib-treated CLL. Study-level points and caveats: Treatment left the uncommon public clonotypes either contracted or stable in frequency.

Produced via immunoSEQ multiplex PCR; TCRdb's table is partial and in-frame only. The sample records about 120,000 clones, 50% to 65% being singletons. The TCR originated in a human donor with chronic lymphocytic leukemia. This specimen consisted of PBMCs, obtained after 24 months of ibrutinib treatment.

The CDR3 protein is CASSQGRISEGQYF. In DNA form, the CDR3 reads TGTGCCAGCAGCCAGGGACGGATTTCCGAAGGGCAGTACTTC. V is TRBV7-2 and J is TRBJ2-7; the D gene could be TRBD1 or TRBD2 (5 bases each). CDR1 and CDR2 from the germline V gene are SGHTA and FQGNSA. The CDR3 is 14 amino acids. The V gene lost 5 bases and the J gene lost 9 bases, with 20 bases spanning the gap.